A single sample gave rise to the 15 T cell receptor beta chains below, sequenced in a study of T cells after yellow fever vaccination. TCRdb itself ran the 5' RACE reads through MiXCR, one entry per CDR3 protein. The table lists some 670,000 distinct CDR3 sequences, 10% to 15% of them singletons. Sequenced here: PBMCs, sampled on the day of the yellow fever booster vaccination. These receptor sequences come from a man aged 25 to 40 who received the YFV17D yellow fever vaccine.

In its sample, this clonotype was seen a few times. DNA for the CDR3: TGTGCCAGCACCCAGTCTCACACCATATATTTT. This codes for CASTQSHTIYF. The J gene is TRBJ1-3, the V gene TRBV12-3 or TRBV12-4; D unresolved. The germline V and J ends were trimmed by 7 bases and 8 bases, with 9 bases remaining between them. This CDR3 is built from 11 residues.

The chain joins TRBV27 to TRBJ2-7; TRBD2 matches at 7 bases. Trimming cost V 6 bases and J 2 bases; bases outside gene matches: 10. Looked up from germline, CDR1 is MNHEY and CDR2 is SMNVEV (reference sequence). The CDR3 covers 15 residues. The CDR3 protein is CASSQWGGTPYEQYF. The DNA of the CDR3 is TGTGCCAGCAGCCAATGGGGGGGTACGCCCTACGAGCAGTACTTC.

This clonotype was observed a handful of times. The chain couples TRBV6-5 to TRBJ1-2, with 8 bases matching TRBD1. This CDR3 comprises 19 residues. Germline trimming cut 0 bases from V and 2 bases from J; bases unmatched to any gene: 14. Germline CDR1 is MNHEY and CDR2 is SVGAGI. CDR3 nucleotide sequence: TGTGCCAGCAGTTACTCTTCGGGGGCCTCGACAGGGGCGAACTATGGCTACACCTTC. As protein: CASSYSSGASTGANYGYTF.

The rearrangement uses TRBV9 and TRBJ2-7; D tentatively reads TRBD1 or TRBD2 (5 bases each). The ends were cut back, 3 bases at V and 3 bases at J, with 13 bases in the middle. The CDR3 is made up of 14 amino acids. CDR1 and CDR2 (germline): SGDLS, YYNGEE. CDR3 residues: CASSDGLGDYEQYF. DNA for the CDR3: TGTGCCAGCAGCGATGGCTTGGGGGACTACGAGCAGTACTTC.

This clonotype was found many times. The chain has TRBV6-6 and TRBJ1-2; possibly TRBD1 for D (5 bases). Deletions cut 5 bases from V and 5 bases from J, with 12 bases between. The germline V gene has CDR1 MNHNY and CDR2 SVGAGI (reference sequence). This CDR3 spans 13 amino acids. The CDR3 DNA reads TGTGCCAGCAGTGATCGCCGGGGGTATGGCTACACCTTC. This gives the protein CASSDRRGYGYTF.

The chain employs TRBV20-1 and TRBJ2-3, with 11 bases aligning to TRBD2. V shed 8 bases and J 1 base; nucleotides not matched to a gene: 5. From germline, CDR1 is DFQATT and CDR2 SNEGSKA (reference sequence). CDR3 length: 14 residues. CDR3 coding DNA: TGCAGTCTCCTACTAGCGGGAGGCACAGATACGCAGTATTTT. As protein: CSLLLAGGTDTQYF.

This clonotype was observed many times. One junction end does not reproduce the germline sequence, and a read error may be involved. The V call is TRBV5-1, the J call TRBJ2-3; TRBD1 aligns across 9 bases. The CDR3 is made up of 14 amino acids. CDR1 and CDR2 from the germline V gene are SGHRS and YFSETQ. The CDR3 loop reads CASSLEVGQGVLRF. CDR3 sequence (DNA): TGCGCCAGCAGCTTGGAGGTGGGACAGGGCGTCCTGCGGTTT.

This clonotype was picked up a small number of times. V usage is TRBV6-5 and J usage is TRBJ2-3; TRBD1 matches 9 bases. After removal of 2 bases from V and 4 bases from J, the junction contained 13 bases not matched to a gene. From germline, CDR1 is MNHEY and CDR2 SVGAGI. This CDR3 contains 18 residues. CDR3 protein: CASSYKLGTGSLSDTQYF. DNA of the CDR3: TGTGCCAGCAGTTACAAGCTCGGGACAGGGAGTTTATCAGATACGCAGTATTTT.

This chain links TRBV5-6 with TRBJ2-5, with D hard to call. Germline CDR1 reads SGHDT; CDR2 reads YYEEEE. V lost 0 bases and J 2 bases, leaving 8 bases between the germline ends. The CDR3 length is 14 residues. The CDR3 DNA follows: TGTGCCAGCAGCTTGGGAATAATACAAGAGACCCAGTACTTC. Translation gives CASSLGIIQETQYF.

This sequence joins TRBV6-1 and TRBJ2-7, with D possibly TRBD2 on 6 matching bases. CDR3 length: 14 amino acids. Germline-derived CDR1 and CDR2 are MNHNS and SASEGT. V gave up 6 bases and J gave up 0 bases, with 12 bases separating them. The CDR3 reads CASRPRAGSYEQYF. CDR3 coding DNA: TGTGCCAGCAGGCCCCGAGCGGGCTCCTACGAGCAGTACTTC.

This clonotype was picked up a small number of times. This rearrangement joins TRBV7-2 to TRBJ2-1; D unresolved. The V end lost 5 bases, the J end lost 0 bases, and 17 bases lay between the germline ends. CDR1 SGHTA and CDR2 FQGNSA come from the germline V gene. The length of the CDR3 is 17 residues. The CDR3 coding sequence is TGTGCCAGCAGCCCTCTCGGCGGTCTTACCTCCTACAATGAGCAGTTCTTC. Its translation: CASSPLGGLTSYNEQFF.

This clonotype showed up many times. The chain uses TRBV7-8 and TRBJ2-5; 9 bases match TRBD1. Germline V lookup: CDR1 SGHVS, CDR2 FQNEAQ. The CDR3 is made up of 16 amino acids. The ends lost 5 bases at V and 5 bases at J; junction bases unmatched: 12. In DNA form, the CDR3 reads TGTGCCAGCAGCCCCAGGGTCGGACAGGGGCAGGAGACCCAGTACTTC. Translation gives CASSPRVGQGQETQYF. The whole variable domain, remainder taken from reference TRBV7-8 and TRBJ2-5, is GAGVSQSPRYKVAKRGQDVALRCDPISGHVSLFWYQQALGQGPEFLTYFQNEAQLDKSGLPSDRFFAERPEGSVSTLKIQRTQQEDSAVYLCASSPRVGQGQETQYFGPGTRLLVL.

This clonotype was counted only a few times. The chain is built from TRBV7-2 and TRBJ2-1; D is possibly TRBD2 (5 bases). Germline loops: CDR1 SGHTA, CDR2 FQGNSA. The CDR3 consists of 17 residues. Trimming left V 1 base short and J 6 bases short, with 19 bases between. For the CDR3, the DNA is TGTGCCAGCAGCTTAGTCGGTAGCGCTACGTTTGGCAATGAGCAGTTCTTC. This gives the protein CASSLVGSATFGNEQFF.

This clonotype was found many times. Here the CDR3 reads CASSLLGLAGTNTGELFF. CDR3 bases: TGTGCCAGCAGCTTGCTCGGACTAGCGGGAACGAACACCGGGGAGCTGTTTTTT. This sequence joins TRBV7-6 and TRBJ2-2; 12 bases are shared with TRBD2. The CDR3 has 18 residues. CDR1 is SGHVS, CDR2 FNYEAQ, per germline. J lost 0 bases, V lost 3 bases, and 5 bases had no gene match.

This clonotype appeared a few times. The genes are TRBV18 and TRBJ1-2, with a weak D call TRBD1 (5 bases). This CDR3 is built from 15 residues. Germline V gene sequence: CDR1 KGHSH, CDR2 LQKENI. V dropped 3 bases and J dropped 4 bases, with 15 bases sitting between them. Written as DNA, the CDR3 is TGTGCCAGCTCACCCCAGGGATCCGGAGCCTATGGCTACACCTTC. Translating gives CASSPQGSGAYGYTF.